The 13 T cell receptor beta chains presented below share a single source sample, sequenced in a study of beta chain features in type 1 diabetes. The isolated RNA, all of it, was reverse transcribed, so expressed TCRB transcripts were what got sequenced. The data were produced by immunoSEQ multiplex PCR, yet TCRdb's version contains in-frame clones alone and is incomplete. The table records around 340,000 clones, 6.5% to 10% of them present only once. The sequenced sample consisted of central memory CD4+ T cells from blood. All receptors derive from a woman under 30 in good health.

This clone has just a few counts. The rearrangement links TRBV11-2 to TRBJ2-5; either TRBD1 or TRBD2 may fit D (5 bases each). Trimming took 4 bases from V and 3 from J, leaving 9 bases between them. The CDR3 contains 13 residues. CDR1 is SGHAT and CDR2 is FQNNGV in the germline V gene. The chain's CDR3 is CASSSGRKETQYF. The CDR3 DNA sequence: TGTGCCAGCAGCTCGGGACGGAAAGAGACCCAGTACTTC. Together with reference TRBV11-2 and TRBJ2-5, the CDR3 gives the full variable domain: EAGVAQSPRYKIIEKRQSVAFWCNPISGHATLYWYQQILGQGPKLLIQFQNNGVVDDSQLPKDRFSAERLKGVDSTLKIQPAKLEDSAVYLCASSSGRKETQYFGPGTRLLVL.

The V gene is TRBV18, the J gene TRBJ1-1, with unresolved D. Germline V gene data show CDR1 as KGHSH and CDR2 as LQKENI. The CDR3 spans 15 residues. Trimming removed 3 bases from V and 5 bases from J, with 16 bases in between. CDR3 nucleotides: TGTGCCAGCTCACCCGAATTCATCTCTAGGACTGAAGCTTTCTTT. It encodes CASSPEFISRTEAFF. Supplemented by reference TRBV18 and TRBJ1-1, the full variable domain reads NAGVMQNPRHLVRRRGQEARLRCSPMKGHSHVYWYRQLPEEGLKFMVYLQKENIIDESGMPKERFSAEFPKEGPSILRIQQVVRGDSAAYFCASSPEFISRTEAFFGQGTRLTVV.

The chain joins TRBV4-2 to TRBJ2-1; TRBD1 agrees at 7 bases. With V trimmed by 2 bases and J by 6 bases, 7 bases remained unmatched. Germline V gene lookup returns CDR1 LGHNA and CDR2 YNFKEQ. This CDR3 region has 15 residues. The CDR3 DNA is TGTGCCAGCAGCCAACGGACAGGTACCGGCAATGAGCAGTTCTTC. Its protein is CASSQRTGTGNEQFF.

This chain joins TRBV4-1 and TRBJ1-3; a weak D match, TRBD1 (5 bases). The CDR3 contains 15 residues. CDR1 is MGHRA, CDR2 YSYEKL, per germline. The V and J ends lost 0 bases and 8 bases respectively, with 14 bases between them. The CDR3 region has the DNA TGCGCCAGCAGCCAAGAGGGCCTGGGGGGGTACACCATATATTTT. It yields the protein CASSQEGLGGYTIYF.

This clone was recorded a few times. The junction and the germline gene differ at one end; a read error may be behind it. The chain uses TRBV18 and TRBJ2-1; the match to TRBD2 covers 10 bases. Germline values: CDR1 KGHSH, CDR2 LQKENI. The CDR3 spans 16 residues. The CDR3 DNA reads TGTGCCAGCTCACCCGGGACTAGCGAGACCTACAATGGGCAGTTCTTC. Amino acid sequence: CASSPGTSETYNGQFF.

In this sample, this clone turned up many times. The J gene is TRBJ2-7, the V gene TRBV10-3, with TRBD2 matching over 10 bases. J lost 0 bases, V lost 0 bases, and 2 bases had no gene match. Germline CDR1 and CDR2: ENHRY and SYGVKD. This CDR3 contains 16 residues. As DNA, the CDR3 is TGTGCCATCAGTGAGTCTCGGACTAGCGGCTCCTACGAGCAGTACTTC. This gives the protein CAISESRTSGSYEQYF.

This clone has just a few counts. This rearrangement joins TRBV21-1 to TRBJ2-5; the D call TRBD1 from the table was never checked on the DNA. TRBV21-1 constitutes a pseudogene. CDR3 length: 14 residues. In nucleotides, the CDR3 is TGTGCCAGCGGCAAGGGGGACAGGGAGGAGACCCAGTACTTC. Its translation is CASGKGDREETQYF.

This clone was found many times. Other DNA sequences of this sample code for an identical CDR3. V usage is TRBV6-6 and J usage is TRBJ2-7; unclear D gene. V was shortened by 0 bases and J by 0 bases, with 0 bases between the two germline ends. Germline lookup yields CDR1 MNHNY and CDR2 SVGAGI (reference sequence). The CDR3 runs 12 residues. CDR3 protein: CASSYSSYEQYF. CDR3 nucleotides: TGTGCCAGCAGTTACTCCTCCTACGAGCAGTACTTC.

This clone was found a few times. The sample carries other DNA sequences with the same CDR3. The V gene is TRBV19, the J gene TRBJ2-7; D is undetermined. The CDR3 has 13 residues. V shed 4 bases and J shed 1 base, with 8 bases lying between them. CDR1 LNHDA and CDR2 SQIVND come from the germline V gene (reference sequence). The CDR3 sequence is CASSTRLSYEQYF. For the CDR3, the DNA is TGTGCCAGTAGTACCAGGCTTTCCTACGAGCAGTACTTC.

CDR3: CASSLSVTEAFF. CDR3 nucleotide sequence: TGTGCCAGCAGTTTATCAGTCACTGAAGCTTTCTTT. This chain links TRBV28 with TRBJ1-1; no clear D gene. The CDR3 is 12 amino acids. Trimming left V 1 base short and J 4 bases short, with 4 bases between. CDR1 and CDR2 (germline): MDHEN, SYDVKM.

This sequence joins TRBV7-9 and TRBJ2-1; D is tentatively TRBD1 or TRBD2 (5 bases each). The V and J ends lost 5 bases and 3 bases respectively, with 14 bases between them. The germline CDR1 and CDR2 sequences are SEHNR and FQNEAQ (reference sequence). The CDR3 length is 15 residues. The CDR3 region has the DNA TGTGCCAGCAGCCGATCCGGGACGAACTACAATGAGCAGTTCTTC. The encoded protein is CASSRSGTNYNEQFF.

A word on this clone: This could be a read error, since a much larger clone is one nucleotide away. This sequence joins TRBV11-3 and TRBJ1-1; no clear D gene. The CDR3 has 13 amino acids. The germline CDR1 and CDR2 sequences are SGHNT and YENEEA. Trimming pared 2 bases from V and 1 base from J, leaving 5 bases between. The CDR3 reads CASSLTPNTEAFF. In DNA, the CDR3 is TGTGCCAGCAGCTTAACACCGAACACTGAAGCTTTCTTT.

V usage is TRBV5-4 and J usage is TRBJ1-2; D perhaps matches TRBD1 (5 bases). V lost 0 bases, J lost 8 bases, and 14 bases lay in between. The CDR3 has 14 residues. From germline, CDR1 is SGHNT and CDR2 YYREEE (reference sequence). The CDR3 is CASSLDRGREGYTF. Written as DNA, the CDR3 is TGTGCCAGCAGCTTGGATCGGGGACGTGAAGGCTACACCTTC.